Sequencing of this T cell receptor beta chain was carried out in a study of neurological immune-mediated disorders. TCRdb re-analysed the 5' RACE reads in MiXCR, keeping a single row per CDR3 protein. The sample holds tens of thousands of distinct CDR3 sequences, around 3% seen once. This clonotype was seen ten or more times. The TCR was taken from a man aged 35 to 55 with multiple sclerosis. The sample was PBMCs.

The CDR3 nucleotides read TGCGCCAGCAGCTGGGACAGAGATACGCAGTATTTT. Translation: CASSWDRDTQYF. V and J are TRBV5-1 and TRBJ2-3, with 7 bases that match TRBD1. The CDR3 is made up of 12 amino acids. Germline trimming cut 3 bases from V and 5 bases from J; bases unmatched to any gene: 0. Germline V gene sequence: CDR1 SGHRS, CDR2 YFSETQ.